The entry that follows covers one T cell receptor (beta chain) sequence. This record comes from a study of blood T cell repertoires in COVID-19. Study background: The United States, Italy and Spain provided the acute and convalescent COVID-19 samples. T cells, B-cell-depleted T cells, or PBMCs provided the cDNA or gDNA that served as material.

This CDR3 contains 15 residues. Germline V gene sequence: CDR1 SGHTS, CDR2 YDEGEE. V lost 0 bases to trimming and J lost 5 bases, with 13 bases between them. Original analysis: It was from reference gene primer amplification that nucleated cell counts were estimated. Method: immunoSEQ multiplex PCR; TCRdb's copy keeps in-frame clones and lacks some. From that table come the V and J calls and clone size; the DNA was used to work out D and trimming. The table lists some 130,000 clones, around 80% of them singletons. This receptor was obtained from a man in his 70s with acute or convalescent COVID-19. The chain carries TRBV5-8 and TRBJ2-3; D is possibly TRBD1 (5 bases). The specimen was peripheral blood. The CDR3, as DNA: TGTGCCAGCAGCTTGGCTGGCAGCAGGGTAGATACGCAGTATTTT. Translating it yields CASSLAGSRVDTQYF.